A selection of T cell receptor beta chains follows, all from one sample in a study of blood T cell repertoires in COVID-19. The method was immunoSEQ multiplex PCR; TCRdb's version includes in-frame clones alone and lacks a portion of them. Among roughly 100,000 clones listed, approximately 77% were seen once. The sample consisted of peripheral blood. All receptors come from a woman aged 80 or over with acute or convalescent COVID-19. Both conserved end residues are part of each CDR3. The order of the fields is J gene, clone size, V gene, D gene, CDR3 DNA, CDR3 protein. D genes are given only for firm matches. Clone size is given for some rows only: seen once, a few or many times, or a class if the clone is expanded.

J: TRBJ1-2
size: -
V: TRBV30
D: TRBD1
DNA: TGTGCCTGGGGCTCAGGGGGCGGGTACTATGGCTACACCTTC
CDR3: CAWGSGGGYYGYTF

J: TRBJ1-1
size: -
V: TRBV19
D: -
DNA: TGTGCCAGTAGTCGTCAGGGCCTCTGGACGGGTGAAGCTTTCTTT
CDR3: CASSRQGLWTGEAFF

J: TRBJ2-3
size: few
V: TRBV10-3
D: -
DNA: TGTGCCATCACCCCCGGACAGGGAGGGGCAGATACGCAGTATTTT
CDR3: CAITPGQGGADTQYF

J: TRBJ1-3
size: -
V: TRBV27
D: TRBD1
DNA: TGTGCCAGCGGCCGCCGACAGGGGGGGGGAAACACCATATATTTT
CDR3: CASGRRQGGGNTIYF

J: TRBJ1-1
size: -
V: TRBV2
D: -
DNA: TGTGCCAGCAGTAGGGGGATAACGAACACTGAAGCTTTCTTT
CDR3: CASSRGITNTEAFF

J: TRBJ2-7
size: few
V: TRBV4-1
D: TRBD1
DNA: TGCGCCAGCAGCCAAACAGCCCAGACAGGGGGAGGCGACGAGCAGTACTTC
CDR3: CASSQTAQTGGGDEQYF

J: TRBJ2-5
size: -
V: TRBV11-2
D: -
DNA: TGTGCCAGCAGCTCTTACAGCGGAGGGCCCAGAGAGACCCAGTACTTC
CDR3: CASSSYSGGPRETQYF

J: TRBJ1-2
size: once
V: TRBV14
D: -
DNA: TGTGCCAGCAGCCCGAATAGAGTTGGCTACACCTTC
CDR3: CASSPNRVGYTF

J: TRBJ1-5
size: -
V: TRBV10-3
D: -
DNA: TGTGCCATCAGTGACGGACTTAGCAATCAGCCCCAGCATTTT
CDR3: CAISDGLSNQPQHF

J: TRBJ2-3
size: few
V: TRBV7-2
D: -
DNA: TGTGCCAGCAGCTTAGCGGAGTACACAGATACGCAGTATTTT
CDR3: CASSLAEYTDTQYF

J: TRBJ1-5
size: -
V: TRBV9
D: -
DNA: TGTGCCAGCAGCGTAGTAAGTTTGAGGAGGTTAGGGCCCCAGCATTTT
CDR3: CASSVVSLRRLGPQHF

J: TRBJ1-2
size: many
V: TRBV6-6
D: TRBD1
DNA: TGTGCCAGCAGTAGGACAGGGGGTAACTATGGCTACACCTTC
CDR3: CASSRTGGNYGYTF

J: TRBJ2-7
size: few
V: TRBV19
D: -
DNA: TGTGCCAGTAGTCTCGGGACTCCCGGATCCTACGAGCAGTACTTC
CDR3: CASSLGTPGSYEQYF

J: TRBJ2-1
size: -
V: TRBV7-9
D: TRBD2
DNA: TGTGCCAGCAGCCAACAAGGACTAGCGGGCCACAATGAGCAGTTCTTC
CDR3: CASSQQGLAGHNEQFF

J: TRBJ2-3
size: few
V: TRBV12-5
D: -
DNA: TGTGCTAGTGGTTTGGGAACAGGTTTGGAAGATACGCAGTATTTT
CDR3: CASGLGTGLEDTQYF

J: TRBJ1-2
size: -
V: TRBV4-1
D: TRBD1
DNA: TGCGCCAGCAGCCAAGACCCAGACAGGGGGGCTTACTATGGCTACACCTTC
CDR3: CASSQDPDRGAYYGYTF

J: TRBJ2-1
size: -
V: TRBV19
D: TRBD2
DNA: TGTGCCAGTAGTTGGCTAGCGGGAGCTTCTTCCTACAATGAGCAGTTCTTC
CDR3: CASSWLAGASSYNEQFF

J: TRBJ2-7
size: -
V: TRBV18
D: TRBD1
DNA: TGTGCCAGCTCACCCTTCACGGGACAGGACTCCTACGAGCAGTACTTC
CDR3: CASSPFTGQDSYEQYF

J: TRBJ1-1
size: -
V: TRBV24-1
D: TRBD1
DNA: TGTGCCACCAGTGATTCGTTAACAGGGGGCACTGAAGCTTTCTTT
CDR3: CATSDSLTGGTEAFF

J: TRBJ2-5
size: once
V: TRBV6-2/TRBV6-3
D: TRBD1
DNA: TGTGCCAGCAGTCGGGACAGGCAAGAGACCCAGTACTTC
CDR3: CASSRDRQETQYF

J: TRBJ1-1
size: -
V: TRBV6-9
D: -
DNA: TGTGCCAGTGTTACAGGGTACACTGAAGCTTTCTTT
CDR3: CASVTGYTEAFF

J: TRBJ2-1
size: -
V: TRBV3-1/TRBV3-2
D: -
DNA: TGTGCCAGTGGCCGGGGTGAGCAGTTCTTC
CDR3: CASGRGEQFF

J: TRBJ1-2
size: -
V: TRBV7-2
D: -
DNA: TGTGCCAGCAGCTCCCCCGGATCAGGCGGCTACACCTTC
CDR3: CASSSPGSGGYTF

J: TRBJ2-5
size: -
V: TRBV9
D: -
DNA: TGTGCCAGCAGCGTAGATCTCCGGGAGACCCAGTACTTC
CDR3: CASSVDLRETQYF

J: TRBJ2-2
size: -
V: TRBV7-3
D: -
DNA: TGTGCCAGCAGCATCGATTCAGGGAGGTCCGGGGAGCTGTTTTTT
CDR3: CASSIDSGRSGELFF

J: TRBJ1-3
size: -
V: TRBV5-6
D: TRBD1
DNA: TGTGCCAGCAGAACAGGGGGCGCAGCCGGAAACACCATATATTTT
CDR3: CASRTGGAAGNTIYF

J: TRBJ2-7
size: once
V: TRBV7-2
D: TRBD1
DNA: TGTGCCAGCAGCTTAGGGACAGGTGCCTACGAGCAGTACTTC
CDR3: CASSLGTGAYEQYF

J: TRBJ2-1
size: -
V: TRBV6-6
D: TRBD1
DNA: TGTGCCAGTACACCCTCGACAGGGTATGAGCAGTTCTTC
CDR3: CASTPSTGYEQFF

J: TRBJ1-2
size: -
V: TRBV2
D: TRBD1
DNA: TGTGCCAGCACCTACCTAACAGGGGGTGGCTACACCTTC
CDR3: CASTYLTGGGYTF

J: TRBJ1-5
size: few
V: TRBV19
D: TRBD1
DNA: TGTGCCAGTAGTATCGACAGGGGGATGCCGCAGCCCCAGCATTTT
CDR3: CASSIDRGMPQPQHF

J: TRBJ1-1
size: -
V: TRBV5-1
D: TRBD1
DNA: TGCGCCAGCAGCGGACGACAGGGAGACACTGAAGCTTTCTTT
CDR3: CASSGRQGDTEAFF

J: TRBJ2-3
size: -
V: TRBV5-1
D: -
DNA: TGCGCCAGCAGCTTGGCAGGCGGGACTAGCACAGATACGCAGTATTTT
CDR3: CASSLAGGTSTDTQYF

J: TRBJ1-5
size: -
V: TRBV6-2/TRBV6-3
D: -
DNA: TGTGCCAGCAGCTCCGGGACATACGGTTTTCAGCCCCAGCATTTT
CDR3: CASSSGTYGFQPQHF

J: TRBJ2-7
size: -
V: TRBV7-2
D: -
DNA: TGTGCCAGCAGCTCCTCTATTTTCTACGAGCAGTACTTC
CDR3: CASSSSIFYEQYF

J: TRBJ1-4
size: -
V: TRBV18
D: -
DNA: TGTGCCAGCTCGGAAAGACAGGCCCGGGGAGAAAAACTGTTTTTT
CDR3: CASSERQARGEKLFF

J: TRBJ2-1
size: -
V: TRBV2
D: -
DNA: TGTGCCAGCAGTGAAATACAGGGTGGGCACAATGAGCAGTTCTTC
CDR3: CASSEIQGGHNEQFF

J: TRBJ2-7
size: -
V: TRBV30
D: TRBD1
DNA: TGTGCCTGGAGGTCCGGGACAGACGACGAGCAGTACTTC
CDR3: CAWRSGTDDEQYF

J: TRBJ2-1
size: -
V: TRBV7-2
D: TRBD2
DNA: TGTGCCAGCAGCGGGAGGGGCACCTACAATGAGCAGTTCTTC
CDR3: CASSGRGTYNEQFF